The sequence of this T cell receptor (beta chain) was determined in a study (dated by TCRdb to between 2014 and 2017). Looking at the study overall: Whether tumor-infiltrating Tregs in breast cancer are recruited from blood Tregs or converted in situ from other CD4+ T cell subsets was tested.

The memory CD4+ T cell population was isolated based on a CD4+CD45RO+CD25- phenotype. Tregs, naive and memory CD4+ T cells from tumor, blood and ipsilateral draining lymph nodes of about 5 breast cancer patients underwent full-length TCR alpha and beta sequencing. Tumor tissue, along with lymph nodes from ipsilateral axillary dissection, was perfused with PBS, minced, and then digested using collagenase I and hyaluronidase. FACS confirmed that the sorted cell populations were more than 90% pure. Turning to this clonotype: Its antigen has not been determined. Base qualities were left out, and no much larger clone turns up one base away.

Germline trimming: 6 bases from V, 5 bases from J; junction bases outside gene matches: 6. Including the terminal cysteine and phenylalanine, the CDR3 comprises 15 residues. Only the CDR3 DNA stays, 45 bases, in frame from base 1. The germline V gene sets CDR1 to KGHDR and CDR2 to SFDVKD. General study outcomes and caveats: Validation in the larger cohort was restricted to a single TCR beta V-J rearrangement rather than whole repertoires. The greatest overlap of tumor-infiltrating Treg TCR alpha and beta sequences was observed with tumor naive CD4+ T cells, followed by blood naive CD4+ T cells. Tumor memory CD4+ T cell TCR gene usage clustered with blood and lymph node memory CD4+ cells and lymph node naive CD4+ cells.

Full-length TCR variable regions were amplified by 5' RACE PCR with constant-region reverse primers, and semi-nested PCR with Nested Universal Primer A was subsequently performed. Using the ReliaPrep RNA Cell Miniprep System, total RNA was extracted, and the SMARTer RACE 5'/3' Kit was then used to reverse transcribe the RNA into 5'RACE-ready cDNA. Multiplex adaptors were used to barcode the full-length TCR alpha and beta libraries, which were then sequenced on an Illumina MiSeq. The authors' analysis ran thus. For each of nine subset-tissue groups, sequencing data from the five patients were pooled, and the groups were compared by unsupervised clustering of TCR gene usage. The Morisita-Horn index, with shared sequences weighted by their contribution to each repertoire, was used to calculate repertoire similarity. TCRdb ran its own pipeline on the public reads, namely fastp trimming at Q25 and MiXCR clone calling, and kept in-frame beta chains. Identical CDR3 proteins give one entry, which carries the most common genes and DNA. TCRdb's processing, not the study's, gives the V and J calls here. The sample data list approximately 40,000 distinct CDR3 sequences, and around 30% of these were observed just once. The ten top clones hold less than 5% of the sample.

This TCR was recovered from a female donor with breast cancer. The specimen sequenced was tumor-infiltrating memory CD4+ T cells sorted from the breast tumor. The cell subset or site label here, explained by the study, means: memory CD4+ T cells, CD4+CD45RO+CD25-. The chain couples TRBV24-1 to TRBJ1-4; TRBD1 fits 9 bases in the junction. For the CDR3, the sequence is CATSQKQGANEKLFF. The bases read TGTGCCACCAGTCAGAAACAGGGGGCAAATGAAAAACTGTTTTTT.